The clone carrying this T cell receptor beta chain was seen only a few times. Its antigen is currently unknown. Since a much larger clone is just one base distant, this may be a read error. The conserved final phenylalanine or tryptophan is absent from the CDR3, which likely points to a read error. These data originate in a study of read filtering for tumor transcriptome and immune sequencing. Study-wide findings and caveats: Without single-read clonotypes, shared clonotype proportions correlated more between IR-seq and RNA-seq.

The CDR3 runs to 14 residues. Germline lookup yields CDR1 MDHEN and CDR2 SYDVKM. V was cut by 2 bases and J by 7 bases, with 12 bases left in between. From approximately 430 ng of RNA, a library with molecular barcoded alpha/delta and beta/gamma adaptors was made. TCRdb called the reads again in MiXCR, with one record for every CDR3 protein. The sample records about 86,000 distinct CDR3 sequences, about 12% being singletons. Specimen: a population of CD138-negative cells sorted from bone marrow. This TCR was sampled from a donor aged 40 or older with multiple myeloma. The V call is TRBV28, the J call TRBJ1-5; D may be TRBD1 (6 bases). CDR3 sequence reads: CASSLNRVEQPQHY. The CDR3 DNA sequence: TGTGCCAGCAGTTTAAACAGGGTTGAACAGCCCCAGCATTAT.